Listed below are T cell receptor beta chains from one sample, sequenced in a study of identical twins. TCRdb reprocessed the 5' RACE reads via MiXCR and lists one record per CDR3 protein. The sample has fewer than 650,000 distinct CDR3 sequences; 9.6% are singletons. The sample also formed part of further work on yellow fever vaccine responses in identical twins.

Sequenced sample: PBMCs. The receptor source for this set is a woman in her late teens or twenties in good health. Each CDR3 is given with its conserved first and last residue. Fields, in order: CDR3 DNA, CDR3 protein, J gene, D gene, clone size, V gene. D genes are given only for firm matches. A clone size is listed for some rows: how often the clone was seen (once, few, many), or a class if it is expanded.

cdr3_nt: TGCGCCAGCAGCTTGGAGCAGACCACAGATACGCAGTATTTT
cdr3_aa: CASSLEQTTDTQYF
j_call: TRBJ2-3
d_call: -
clone_size: many
v_call: TRBV5-1

cdr3_nt: TGTGCCAGCGGTAAACAGGGGAAAGATACGCAGTATTTT
cdr3_aa: CASGKQGKDTQYF
j_call: TRBJ2-3
d_call: TRBD1
clone_size: few
v_call: TRBV7-2

cdr3_nt: TGCGCCAGCAGCGGCGGCAGGACCTACGAGCAGTACTTC
cdr3_aa: CASSGGRTYEQYF
j_call: TRBJ2-7
d_call: -
clone_size: -
v_call: TRBV4-1

cdr3_nt: TGTGCCAGCCTACGGGAACGGGGGTGGTACAATGAGCAGTTCTTC
cdr3_aa: CASLRERGWYNEQFF
j_call: TRBJ2-1
d_call: -
clone_size: many
v_call: TRBV6-2/TRBV6-3

cdr3_nt: TGTGCCAGCAGTTCTCGCCCCATGTCAAATGAGCAGTTCTTC
cdr3_aa: CASSSRPMSNEQFF
j_call: TRBJ2-1
d_call: -
clone_size: -
v_call: TRBV6-2/TRBV6-3

cdr3_nt: TGTGCCAGCAGCCCCATTGTGGGGAACACTGAAGCTTTCTTT
cdr3_aa: CASSPIVGNTEAFF
j_call: TRBJ1-1
d_call: -
clone_size: many
v_call: TRBV7-6

cdr3_nt: TGTGCCATCAGTGAGGGGGGTTCTAGCACAGATACGCAGTATTTT
cdr3_aa: CAISEGGSSTDTQYF
j_call: TRBJ2-3
d_call: -
clone_size: many
v_call: TRBV10-3

cdr3_nt: TGCAGCGTTGGAGGGGGGCAAGAGACCCAGTACTTC
cdr3_aa: CSVGGGQETQYF
j_call: TRBJ2-5
d_call: -
clone_size: many
v_call: TRBV29-1

cdr3_nt: TGTGCCACCAGCGAAAGCAGGGATTCACCCCTCCACTTT
cdr3_aa: CATSESRDSPLHF
j_call: TRBJ1-6
d_call: -
clone_size: -
v_call: TRBV15

cdr3_nt: TGTGCCAGCCAGGTTAACACCGGGGAGCTGTTTTTT
cdr3_aa: CASQVNTGELFF
j_call: TRBJ2-2
d_call: -
clone_size: many
v_call: TRBV12-3/TRBV12-4

cdr3_nt: TGTGCCAGCAGTGACAGGGGGCAGAGGCCGAACACTGAAGCTTTCTTT
cdr3_aa: CASSDRGQRPNTEAFF
j_call: TRBJ1-1
d_call: TRBD1
clone_size: -
v_call: TRBV2

cdr3_nt: TGTGCCAGCAGGTCGGGGGTGGAGACCCAGTACTTC
cdr3_aa: CASRSGVETQYF
j_call: TRBJ2-5
d_call: -
clone_size: few
v_call: TRBV28

cdr3_nt: TGTGCCAGCCGGCAGGGGGGCTACGAGCAGTACTTC
cdr3_aa: CASRQGGYEQYF
j_call: TRBJ2-7
d_call: -
clone_size: many
v_call: TRBV12-3/TRBV12-4

cdr3_nt: TGTGCCAGCAGCTTACTGCGGGGAGTTTTGCAGAGGGGTTCACCCCTCCACTTT
cdr3_aa: CASSLLRGVLQRGSPLHF
j_call: TRBJ1-6
d_call: -
clone_size: few
v_call: TRBV7-8